This T cell receptor (beta chain) was identified during a study of technical replicates of blood from several donors. Here immunoSEQ multiplex PCR was the method, and the copy in TCRdb shows in-frame clones only, minus some. The data show 60,000 to 65,000 clones, almost 95% seen once. Germline trimming cut 4 bases from V and 6 bases from J; bases unmatched to any gene: 8. The length of the CDR3 is 17 residues. Germline-derived CDR1 and CDR2 are SGHTS and YDEGEE. Specimen: PBMCs. The V and J genes are TRBV5-8 and TRBJ2-3, with 16 nucleotides matching TRBD2. The sequence was obtained from a human donor in good health. Some clones in this sample may be carry-over from other donors' samples. The CDR3 coding sequence is TGTGCCAGCAGCCAAGGGACTAGCGGGAGGGTTGCGGATACGCAGTATTTT. Encoded protein: CASSQGTSGRVADTQYF.